A selection of T cell receptor beta chains follows, all from one sample in a study of T cells expressing NK-cell markers. Reprocessing the 5' RACE reads, TCRdb reports a single entry for every CDR3 protein and omits DNA. The sample table includes a few hundred thousand distinct CDR3 sequences. The sequencing input was blood T cells: a sorted CD56 or NKG2C T cell subset, CD4+ or CD8+ T cells, or bulk PBMC T cells (not recorded which). These receptors were obtained from a woman between 50 and 59 years old in good health. The CDR3 runs from the conserved cysteine through the conserved F or W. Each record gives: J gene, V gene, CDR3 protein.

TRBJ2-1	TRBV12-3/TRBV12-4	CASSPLMGGLNEQFF
TRBJ2-5	TRBV7-8	CASSLARLETQYF
TRBJ2-3	TRBV18	CASSPARAKGTDTQYF
TRBJ2-3	TRBV5-1	CASRSGSTMGADTQYF
TRBJ1-4	TRBV3-1	CASSQGRGRSEKLFF
TRBJ2-7	TRBV6-5	CASSYDTRRSEQYF
TRBJ2-1	TRBV29-1	CSVEGGKVVNEQFF
TRBJ2-3	TRBV27	CASSSPRLAGTDTQYF
TRBJ2-6	TRBV12-3/TRBV12-4	CASNPFAGGHSGANVLTF
TRBJ2-5	TRBV12-3/TRBV12-4	CASREGAMGGTQYF
TRBJ2-1	TRBV6-5	CASSVPLAGGRNEQFF
TRBJ2-1	TRBV7-8	CASSSIAPLRGKSYNEQFF
TRBJ2-3	TRBV11-2	CASSLGAEYTDTQYF
TRBJ2-5	TRBV4-1	CASSPPGSMETQYF
TRBJ2-5	TRBV12-3/TRBV12-4	CASSPMGLQETQYF
TRBJ2-1	TRBV12-3/TRBV12-4	CASSLSVGGEQFF
TRBJ1-1	TRBV5-1	CASSRSQYTEAFF
TRBJ1-1	TRBV12-3/TRBV12-4	CASSLKGRGSEAFF
TRBJ1-2	TRBV5-1	CASRGLGGQGGYTF
TRBJ2-3	TRBV10-2	CASGTLDTQYF
TRBJ2-5	TRBV19	CASSMTSGSPGETQYF
TRBJ2-5	TRBV6-2/TRBV6-3	CASSQTERETQYF
TRBJ2-3	TRBV6-6	CASGIGGLTDTQYF
TRBJ2-1	TRBV29-1	CSVVDQLLNNEQFF
TRBJ2-4	TRBV5-1	CASSLAGGIAKNIQYF
TRBJ2-1	TRBV6-1	CASGKGTSLYEQFF
TRBJ2-7	TRBV6-4	CASSVIAGHEQYF
TRBJ2-2	TRBV13	CASTLVWAGTGELFF
TRBJ2-1	TRBV4-1	CASKHRGDEQFF
TRBJ2-3	TRBV14	CASSPVHLSGSSTDTQYF
TRBJ2-7	TRBV6-6	CASIHSTAASEQYF
TRBJ2-1	TRBV5-4	CASSLEGLAGVKTDEQFF
TRBJ2-3	TRBV7-9	CASSSDLAAPITDTQYF
TRBJ2-2	TRBV14	CASSQVRGPTRELFF
TRBJ2-1	TRBV5-1	CASSLPGGRLDEQFF
TRBJ2-3	TRBV12-3/TRBV12-4	CASLPSGVADTQYF
TRBJ2-3	TRBV29-1	CSVVAGAFLDTQYF
TRBJ2-1	TRBV11-3	CASSLGRRDNNEQFF
TRBJ2-1	TRBV5-1	CASSLDGGEQFF
TRBJ2-6	TRBV2	CASRSVRAGANVLTF